The 13 T cell receptor beta chains presented below share a single source sample, sequenced in a study of metastatic and nonmetastatic thyroid tumors. TCRdb re-called the PCR reads via MiXCR. The repertoire holds 45,000 to 65,000 clones, with approximately 20% as singletons. All patients were untreated before thyroid surgery. Sequencing was performed on blood. These receptors were obtained from a female donor with papillary thyroid cancer or a benign thyroid nodule (not recorded which). Some clones in this sample may be carry-over from other donors' samples.

This clone was recorded at least ten times. The genes are TRBV20-1 and TRBJ2-3; TRBD2 matches at 8 bases. Per the germline V gene, CDR1 is DFQATT and CDR2 is SNEGSKA (reference sequence). The junction had 7 bases not matched to a gene; V was cut back by 2 bases and J by 6 bases. The CDR3 has 14 amino acids. This CDR3 is CSARWSGSRDTQYF. The CDR3 DNA reads TGCAGTGCTAGATGGAGCGGGAGCCGGGATACGCAGTATTTT.

The chain is built from TRBV20-1 and TRBJ1-5; 9 positions agree with TRBD1. The germline gives CDR1 DFQATT, CDR2 SNEGSKA (reference sequence). Losses at the gene ends were 3 bases for V and 4 bases for J; bases not matched to a gene: 7. CDR3 length: 15 amino acids. The CDR3 nucleotides read TGCAGTGCTAGGACGGTGGACAGGGGAAATCAGCCCCAGCATTTT. Protein product: CSARTVDRGNQPQHF.

This clone appeared many times. The genes are TRBV12-3 or TRBV12-4 and TRBJ2-3, with 8 nucleotides matching TRBD1. J lost 3 bases, V lost 6 bases, and 11 bases had no gene match. The CDR3 has 16 residues. DNA for the CDR3: TGTGCCAGCAGACCCCGGACAGGGAAGAAGACAGATACGCAGTATTTT. Translating it yields CASRPRTGKKTDTQYF.

This clone showed up many times. The chain is built from TRBV18 and TRBJ2-7, with D maybe TRBD1 (6 bases). Trimming removed 3 bases from V and 2 bases from J, with 14 bases in between. Germline loops: CDR1 KGHSH, CDR2 LQKENI. The CDR3 covers 15 residues. CDR3 coding DNA: TGTGCCAGCTCACCCGAATCGACAGGCCCCTACGAGCAGTACTTC. It yields the protein CASSPESTGPYEQYF.

This clone has at least ten counts. The CDR3 DNA follows: TGCAGTGCTAATAGCGGGGAACCTTACGAGCAGTACTTC. Translating it yields CSANSGEPYEQYF. The chain combines TRBV20-1 with TRBJ2-7, with TRBD2 matching over 8 bases. CDR1 is DFQATT and CDR2 is SNEGSKA in the germline V gene (reference sequence). J gave up 4 bases and V 4 bases, and 6 bases lay outside the gene matches. CDR3 length: 13 residues.

This clone was observed at least ten times. The chain couples TRBV19 to TRBJ1-3; D unclear. V lost 8 bases and J 0 bases, leaving 11 bases between the germline ends. Germline loops: CDR1 LNHDA, CDR2 SQIVND (reference sequence). The CDR3 totals 14 residues. This CDR3 is CASHPGSSGNTIYF. The CDR3 DNA sequence: TGTGCCAGTCACCCCGGATCCTCTGGAAACACCATATATTTT.

The V gene is TRBV29-1, the J gene TRBJ1-2; 9 positions agree with TRBD1. Per germline, CDR1 SQVTM and CDR2 ANQGSEA. Trimming cost V 0 bases and J 5 bases; bases outside gene matches: 1. The CDR3 length is 13 residues. CDR3 bases: TGCAGCGTTGAAGAACAGGGGGCGTATGGCTACACCTTC. Translation: CSVEEQGAYGYTF.

This clone was seen ten or more times. DNA for the CDR3: TGTGCCACCAGTGATGATACAGGGCGGTCCTACAATGAGCAGTTCTTC. It translates to CATSDDTGRSYNEQFF. The chain carries TRBV24-1 and TRBJ2-1, with D possibly matching TRBD1 (6 bases). The germline V gene has CDR1 KGHDR and CDR2 SFDVKD. Trimming removed 3 bases at V and 1 base at J, with 12 bases between. This CDR3 has 16 amino acids.

In its sample, this clone was seen a few times. A read error is possible here, since a much larger clone lies one base away. This same CDR3 is encoded by further DNA sequences in the sample. The chain uses TRBV5-6 and TRBJ2-7; TRBD2 matches 7 bases. The CDR3 consists of 14 residues. The germline V gene encodes CDR1 SGHDT and CDR2 YYEEEE. The CDR3 sequence is CASSLAGVSSEQYF. The CDR3 region has the DNA TGTGCCAGCAGTTTGGCGGGAGTCTCGTCTGAGCAGTACTTC.

This chain links TRBV7-8 with TRBJ2-7; 7 nucleotides align to TRBD1. The ends lost 5 bases at V and 0 bases at J; junction bases unmatched: 4. Per the germline V gene, CDR1 is SGHVS and CDR2 is FQNEAQ. The CDR3 spans 14 residues. The CDR3 here is CASSPRDSSYEQYF. The CDR3 region has the DNA TGTGCCAGCAGCCCACGGGACAGCTCCTACGAGCAGTACTTC.

This clone was seen repeatedly, ten times or more. The V call is TRBV28, the J call TRBJ2-5; no definite D call. The germline V gene has CDR1 MDHEN and CDR2 SYDVKM. The CDR3 sequence is 14 residues long. Trimming shortened V by 1 base and J by 9 bases, and 15 bases separated the two germline ends. The CDR3 bases are TGTGCCAGCAGTTTATCTAACTCGATAGGGTCCCAGTACTTC. This gives the protein CASSLSNSIGSQYF.

This clone appeared many times. The J gene is TRBJ2-7, the V gene TRBV11-1; 9 nucleotides match TRBD1. Per germline, CDR1 SGHAT and CDR2 FQDESV (reference sequence). There are 12 residues in the CDR3. The V segment lost 5 bases and the J segment 7 bases; nucleotides outside the gene matches: 3. The CDR3 DNA is TGTGCCAGCAGCCCGACAGGGGGTGAGCAGTACTTC. Encoded protein: CASSPTGGEQYF. The full variable domain, completed using reference TRBV11-1 and TRBJ2-7, is EAEVAQSPRYKITEKSQAVAFWCDPISGHATLYWYRQILGQGPELLVQFQDESVVDDSQLPKDRFSAERLKGVDSTLKIQPAELGDSAMYLCASSPTGGEQYFGPGTRLTVT.

This chain connects TRBV6-1 to TRBJ2-7; TRBD2 agrees at 8 bases. CDR3 length equals 15 residues. From germline, CDR1 is MNHNS and CDR2 SASEGT. With V trimmed by 5 bases and J by 1 base, 7 bases remained unmatched. The CDR3 reads CASSPSGTRSYEQYF. The CDR3 DNA reads TGTGCCAGCAGTCCCTCCGGGACTAGATCCTACGAGCAGTACTTC.